This is a list of T cell receptor beta chains from one sample in a study of CXCR3-negative and CXCR3-positive naive CD8 T cells. From the 5' RACE reads, TCRdb lists one entry per CDR3 protein and no DNA. The sample includes 100,000 to 150,000 distinct CDR3 sequences. Sequences were obtained from naive CXCR3- CD8+ T cells from blood. The receptors were sampled from a human donor in good health. Some clones in this sample may be carry-over from other donors' samples. The CDR3 runs from the conserved cysteine through the conserved F or W.

v_call	j_call	cdr3_aa
TRBV9	TRBJ2-7	CASSVEGASYEQYF
TRBV2	TRBJ1-1	CASMARNTEAFF
TRBV20-1	TRBJ2-5	CSARDPLQRGETQYF
TRBV5-1	TRBJ2-1	CASSLEVDEQFF
TRBV12-3/TRBV12-4	TRBJ2-7	CASSLAGNHYEQYF
TRBV11-2	TRBJ2-7	CASSVNPGFYEQYF
TRBV29-1	TRBJ1-3	CSVETGAISGNTIYF
TRBV12-3/TRBV12-4	TRBJ2-3	CASSQGVGGGDNTDTQYF
TRBV20-1	TRBJ1-3	CSARGTSGNTIYF
TRBV6-6	TRBJ1-6	CASSLSDVYNSPLHF
TRBV9	TRBJ2-7	CASSVERDRGTYEQYF
TRBV29-1	TRBJ2-7	CSVVGAGIVGYEQYF
TRBV5-1	TRBJ2-2	CASSSGLTGELFF
TRBV29-1	TRBJ2-5	CSVAGLEETQYF
TRBV7-2	TRBJ2-7	CASSLEGWVEQYF
TRBV6-5	TRBJ1-5	CASSLQGLINQPQHF
TRBV29-1	TRBJ2-1	CSPDLGGNEQFF
TRBV5-1	TRBJ1-2	CASSLAQGAQGYTF
TRBV29-1	TRBJ2-2	CSVALGTGELFF
TRBV5-8	TRBJ1-2	CASAAGRGVNGYTF
TRBV28	TRBJ2-5	CASKGTGAGETQYF
TRBV12-3/TRBV12-4	TRBJ2-3	CASSWSRRGGPDTQYF
TRBV7-9	TRBJ1-1	CASSPGRLDTEAFF
TRBV11-2	TRBJ2-3	CASSFSGGSGDTQYF
TRBV6-6	TRBJ2-7	CASSYGVSYEQYF
TRBV4-2	TRBJ1-1	CASSQEGHMDTEAFF
TRBV5-1	TRBJ2-1	CASSLGTRTSNEQFF
TRBV7-9	TRBJ2-5	CASSSAGGLHQETQYF
TRBV5-6	TRBJ2-7	CASSLIGAGGPTYEQYF
TRBV4-1	TRBJ2-1	CASSQESRASYEQFF
TRBV12-3/TRBV12-4	TRBJ2-3	CASSLEKGTTDTQYF
TRBV2	TRBJ2-7	CASSDTLYEQYF
TRBV28	TRBJ2-3	CASSSVLADTQYF
TRBV4-1	TRBJ1-2	CASSPGTGGITNYGYTF